A single T cell receptor (beta chain) is shown here with its context. The antigen is not known. These data originate in a study of cytomegalovirus exposure and HLA in healthy donors. Findings and caveats of the study: Rarity held for most TCR sequences, but there were some public TCRs that occurred in many donors. A reported reduction in N-insertions relative to the roughly 670-donor mean was seen in an Asian-associated ancestry cluster in a later analysis. Serostatus for CMV was the only available immune exposure information. The productive fraction for most TCR beta V segments was about 90% or about 30% in an earlier analysis.

The PCR was carried out with 60 Vbeta primers and 13 Jbeta primers. The assay was immunoSEQ multiplex PCR, and TCRdb's table has in-frame clones only and misses some. The table includes some 160,000 clones, about 72% detected once. CDR3 length: 16 residues. V trimming: 5 bases; J trimming: 6 bases; junction bases outside the gene matches: 13. Germline V gene data show CDR1 as SEHNR and CDR2 as FQNEAQ (reference sequence). V usage is TRBV7-9 and J usage is TRBJ2-7; the match to TRBD1 covers 10 bases. Sequenced sample: PBMCs. The sequence came from a man aged 55 to 70 in good health and CMV-seronegative. CDR3 amino acids: CASSGSRDRGFTEQYF. In DNA, the CDR3 is TGTGCCAGCAGCGGTTCCCGGGACAGGGGTTTTACCGAGCAGTACTTC.